The sequence of this TCR beta chain was determined in a study of blood T cell repertoires in COVID-19. Study information: COVID-19 samples from acute and convalescent phases originated in the United States, Italy and Spain. The cDNA or gDNA used as material had been derived from T cells, B-cell-depleted T cells, or PBMCs.

The CDR3 runs to 16 residues. The V gene end was trimmed by 4 bases and the J gene end by 6 bases; junction bases not matched to a gene: 8. Germline values: CDR1 SGHRS, CDR2 YFSETQ. Profiled with immunoSEQ multiplex PCR; TCRdb holds only in-frame clones, not every one. The table includes 380,000 or so clones, 81% detected once. This TCR derives from a human donor with acute or convalescent COVID-19. The donor label of this sample is uncertain. Sequenced sample: peripheral blood. The rearrangement joins TRBV5-1 to TRBJ2-1; 12 bases are shared with TRBD2. CDR3 nucleotides: TGCGCCAGCAGCCGGATCGGGACTAGCGGGCTCAATGAGCAGTTCTTC. It encodes CASSRIGTSGLNEQFF.